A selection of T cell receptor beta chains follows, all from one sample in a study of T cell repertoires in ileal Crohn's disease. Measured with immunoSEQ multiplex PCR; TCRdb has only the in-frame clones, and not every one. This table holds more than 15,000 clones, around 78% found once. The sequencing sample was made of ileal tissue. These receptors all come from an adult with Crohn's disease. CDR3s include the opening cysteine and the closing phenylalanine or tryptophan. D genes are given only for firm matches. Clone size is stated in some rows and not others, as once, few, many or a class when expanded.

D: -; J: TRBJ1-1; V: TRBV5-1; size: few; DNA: TGCGCCAGCAGCTTGGGGGCAGGGGAGGGTGAAGCTTTCTTT; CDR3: CASSLGAGEGEAFF
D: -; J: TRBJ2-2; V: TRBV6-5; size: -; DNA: TGTGCCAGCAGGAAACAGGGACCCCCCGGGGAGCTGTTTTTT; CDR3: CASRKQGPPGELFF
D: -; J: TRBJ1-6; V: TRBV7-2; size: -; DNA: TGTGCCAGCAGCTTAGAATCGAGGGGGAATTCACCCCTCCACTTT; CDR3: CASSLESRGNSPLHF
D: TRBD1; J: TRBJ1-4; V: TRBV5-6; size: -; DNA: TGTGCCAGCAGAACAGGGGGCCGGGGTGAAAAACTGTTTTTT; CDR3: CASRTGGRGEKLFF
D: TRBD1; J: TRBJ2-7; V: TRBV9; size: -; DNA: TGTGCCAGCAGTACCGGGACAGGGGCCTACGAGCAGTACTTC; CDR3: CASSTGTGAYEQYF
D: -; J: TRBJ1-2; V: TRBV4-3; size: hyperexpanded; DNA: TGCGCCAGCAGTGGGGGCCTACGGCGGGGCTACACCTTC; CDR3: CASSGGLRRGYTF
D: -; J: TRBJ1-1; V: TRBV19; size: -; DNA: TGTGCCAGTAGTATAGGTCAGGGAAGGGGGAACACTGAAGCTTTCTTT; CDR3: CASSIGQGRGNTEAFF
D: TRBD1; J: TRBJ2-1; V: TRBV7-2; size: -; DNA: TGTGCCAGCAGCTTAGTCGGGACAGTCAATGAGCAGTTCTTC; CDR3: CASSLVGTVNEQFF
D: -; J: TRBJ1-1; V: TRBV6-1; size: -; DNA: TGTGCCAGCAGTGGATCGACGGAGGTCACTGAAGCTTTCTTT; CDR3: CASSGSTEVTEAFF
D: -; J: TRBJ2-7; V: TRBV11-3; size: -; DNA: TGTGCCAGCAGCTTAGTAGCCCCGACAGAAATTACAGACTCCTACGAGCAGTACTTC; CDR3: CASSLVAPTEITDSYEQYF
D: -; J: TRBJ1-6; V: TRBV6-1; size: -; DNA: TGTGCCAGCAGTACCCCCGGGATATATAATTCACCCCTCCACTTT; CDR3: CASSTPGIYNSPLHF
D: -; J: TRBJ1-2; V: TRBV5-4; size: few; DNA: TGTGCCAGCAGCTTGGACCACGAGGGAGAATACACCTTC; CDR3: CASSLDHEGEYTF
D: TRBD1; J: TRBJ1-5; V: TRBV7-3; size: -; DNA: TGTGCCAGCAGCATATCACCTCCGACAGGGGCCAACCTCAATCAGCCCCAGCATTTT; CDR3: CASSISPPTGANLNQPQHF
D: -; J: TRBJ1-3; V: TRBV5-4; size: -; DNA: TGTGCCAGCAGCTTGGGACAGGCCGGACTCAGAAACACCATATATTTT; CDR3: CASSLGQAGLRNTIYF
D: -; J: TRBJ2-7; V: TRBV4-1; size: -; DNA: TGCGCCAGCAGCCTGACGGTTACCGGGTCCTACGAGCAGTACTTC; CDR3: CASSLTVTGSYEQYF